Sequencing of this T cell receptor (beta chain) was carried out in a study of blood T cell repertoires in COVID-19. There are 14 residues in the CDR3. Germline CDR1 SQVTM, CDR2 ANQGSEA. The V and J ends lost 6 bases and 5 bases, in that order; junction bases with no gene match: 9. Method: immunoSEQ multiplex PCR; TCRdb's copy keeps in-frame clones and lacks some. The sample lists roughly 250,000 clones, roughly 91% seen once, with 0.99% in the top ten. Material: peripheral blood. The source of this sequence is a woman aged 40 to 55 who had recovered from COVID-19. This chain uses TRBV29-1 with TRBJ1-1; 10 nucleotides agree with TRBD1. The CDR3 sequence: CSVPPGQGMTEAFF. CDR3 in DNA: TGCAGCGTCCCACCGGGACAGGGGATGACTGAAGCTTTCTTT.